The 10 T cell receptor beta chains listed next were all sequenced from one sample in a study of CXCR3-negative and CXCR3-positive naive CD8 T cells (dated by TCRdb to between 2019 and 2020). The instrument was a NextSeq 550. The Human TCR Profiling Kit (MiLaboratory) was used to make UMI-labeled 5' RACE TRB cDNA libraries. The reads, reprocessed by TCRdb, yield one row per CDR3 protein sequence and no DNA. This sample's table carries roughly 45,000 distinct CDR3 sequences. The top ten constitute 2.5% of the sample. Sequencing used naive CXCR3- CD8+ T cells from blood. The sample's cell subset or site label, decoded: CD45RO-CCR7+CD27+CD95- naive CD8+ T cells lacking CXCR3 (TNR3-). Receptors originate from a human donor in good health. Some clones in this sample may be carry-over from other donors' samples.

The chain has TRBV5-1 and TRBJ2-1; TCRdb's D call, TRBD2, is unchecked because there is no DNA. The CDR3 extends over 14 amino acids. Per germline, CDR1 SGHRS and CDR2 YFSETQ. CDR3 in amino acids: CASSLRGSYNEQFF.

This chain links TRBV28 with TRBJ2-3; the TRBD1 assignment by TCRdb is unverifiable without DNA. The germline V gene encodes CDR1 MDHEN and CDR2 SYDVKM. The CDR3 has 17 residues. The CDR3 reads CASSQKAGARGLEWQYF.

The rearrangement links TRBV29-1 to TRBJ2-7; the D call from TCRdb, TRBD1, cannot be confirmed without DNA. This CDR3 is built from 13 residues. From germline, CDR1 is SQVTM and CDR2 ANQGSEA. The CDR3: CSVRAGDAYEQYF.

The chain employs TRBV28 and TRBJ2-4; absent DNA, TCRdb's TRBD1 call cannot be checked. The CDR3 sequence is 14 residues long. Germline CDR1 is MDHEN and CDR2 is SYDVKM. CDR3 in amino acids: CASSFRDPRDIQYF.

The chain is built from TRBV6-1 and TRBJ1-1; the TCRdb call, TRBD1, lacks DNA for checking. The CDR3 loop spans 19 amino acids. Germline V gene data show CDR1 as MNHNS and CDR2 as SASEGT. CDR3 residues: CASSKGAAGTALSDTEAFF.

The rearrangement uses TRBV7-2 and TRBJ1-1. This CDR3 has 14 amino acids. The V gene's germline CDR1 is SGHTA and CDR2 FQGNSA. The chain's CDR3 is CASSLGWGSTEAFF. The full variable domain, in which reference TRBV7-2 and TRBJ1-1 provide the parts outside the CDR3, is GAGVSQSPSNKVTEKGKDVELRCDPISGHTALYWYRQSLGQGLEFLIYFQGNSAPDKSGLPSDRFSAERTGGSVSTLTIQRTQQEDSAVYLCASSLGWGSTEAFFGQGTRLTVV.

The chain couples TRBV5-1 to TRBJ2-7; TCRdb's D gene call, TRBD2, goes unchecked for lack of DNA. Looked up from germline, CDR1 is SGHRS and CDR2 is YFSETQ. The CDR3 is made up of 13 amino acids. CDR3 protein: CASSFEGSYEQYF.

The J gene is TRBJ2-7, the V gene TRBV7-9; the TCRdb D gene call, TRBD1, has no DNA to confirm it. The V gene's germline CDR1 is SEHNR and CDR2 FQNEAQ (reference sequence). This CDR3 has 17 residues. CDR3: CASSPRTGVLSSYEQYF.

The rearrangement joins TRBV5-4 to TRBJ2-7; TCRdb's D gene call, TRBD1, goes unchecked for lack of DNA. Germline V lookup: CDR1 SGHNT, CDR2 YYREEE (reference sequence). CDR3 length: 15 residues. The chain's CDR3 is CASSYGQGASYEQYF.

The chain couples TRBV4-2 to TRBJ1-5. The CDR3 has 15 residues. Germline loops: CDR1 LGHNA, CDR2 YNFKEQ. CDR3 region: CASSQDRGGGQPQHF.